Following are 8 T cell receptor beta chains from one sample sequenced in a study of T cell changes during pregnancy in multiple sclerosis. Clones were read by immunoSEQ multiplex PCR, and TCRdb kept only the in-frame ones, dropping some. Seen here are 90,000 or so clones, 80% to 95% observed once, and the top ten hold roughly 1.9%. The sample here was peripheral blood, taken in the first trimester of pregnancy. These receptor sequences come from a female donor in good health, enrolled as a control in a pregnancy study.

The chain couples TRBV7-6 to TRBJ1-4, with D perhaps matching TRBD1 (5 bases). Germline values: CDR1 SGHVS, CDR2 FNYEAQ. The CDR3 loop spans 14 amino acids. V was shortened by 6 bases and J by 5 bases, with 13 bases between the two germline ends. CDR3 residues: CASSRGGMNEKLFF. The CDR3 DNA sequence: TGTGCCAGCAGTCGGGGGGGGATGAATGAAAAACTGTTTTTT.

The chain has TRBV7-9 and TRBJ2-7, with TRBD1 identical over 7 bases. CDR1 is SEHNR, CDR2 FQNEAQ, per germline (reference sequence). This CDR3 region has 14 residues. J was trimmed by 3 bases and V by 5 bases; bases with no gene match: 7. The CDR3 DNA reads TGTGCCAGCAGCCCCGGGGACAGTCGCTACGAGCAGTACTTC. Protein product: CASSPGDSRYEQYF.

This chain's CDR3 is CASRGTGQGGQPQHF. CDR3 nucleotides: TGTGCCTCTAGGGGGACAGGCCAGGGGGGTCAGCCCCAGCATTTT. This chain links TRBV19 with TRBJ1-5; TRBD1 matches at 8 bases. CDR1 is LNHDA, CDR2 SQIVND, per germline (reference sequence). The CDR3 is 15 residues long. After removal of 11 bases from V and 6 bases from J, the junction contained 15 bases not matched to a gene.

V gene TRBV7-9 combines with J gene TRBJ1-6; TRBD1 agrees at 9 bases. This CDR3 has 17 amino acids. Germline V lookup: CDR1 SEHNR, CDR2 FQNEAQ (reference sequence). The trim removed 7 bases at V and 5 bases at J, leaving 12 bases unmatched. CDR3 loop: CASNPSGGTGHNSPLHF. For the CDR3, the DNA is TGTGCCAGCAACCCAAGCGGTGGGACAGGGCATAATTCACCCCTCCACTTT.

The V gene is TRBV19, the J gene TRBJ1-1; TRBD1 matches 7 bases. This CDR3 comprises 16 residues. Germline CDR1 is LNHDA and CDR2 is SQIVND (reference sequence). V was clipped by 5 bases and J by 4 bases; unmatched bases: 13. The CDR3 protein is CASSLPGQKGITEAFF. CDR3 coding DNA: TGTGCCAGTAGTCTCCCGGGACAGAAGGGAATCACTGAAGCTTTCTTT.

The genes are TRBV7-9 and TRBJ2-1, with 7 positions matching TRBD2. The CDR3 runs 17 residues. The ends lost 2 bases at V and 6 bases at J; junction bases unmatched: 13. Per germline, CDR1 SEHNR and CDR2 FQNEAQ (reference sequence). CDR3 DNA sequence: TGTGCCAGCAGCTTATGGGGCGGGGGACTTCATGTCAATGAGCAGTTCTTC. Translated: CASSLWGGGLHVNEQFF.

J is TRBJ1-1 and V is TRBV19, with D uncertain. V was cut by 5 bases and J by 0 bases, with 10 bases left in between. CDR1 and CDR2 from the germline V gene are LNHDA and SQIVND (reference sequence). The CDR3 has 14 amino acids. CDR3 protein: CASSHTLMNTEAFF. The DNA of the CDR3 is TGTGCCAGTAGTCACACGTTAATGAACACTGAAGCTTTCTTT.

The chain couples TRBV7-2 to TRBJ2-1, with no clear D. Germline CDR1 is SGHTA and CDR2 is FQGNSA. The ends were cut back, 5 bases at V and 5 bases at J, with 4 bases in the middle. The CDR3 length is 11 residues. For the CDR3, the DNA is TGTGCCAGCAGCCTCCACAATGAGCAGTTCTTC. Translating it yields CASSLHNEQFF.